The 16 T cell receptor beta chains below come from one sample, sequenced in a study of beta chain features in type 1 diabetes. Reverse transcription of all isolated RNA meant that expressed TCRB transcripts were sequenced. Repertoires were generated with immunoSEQ multiplex PCR, while TCRdb's copy carries only in-frame clones and drops some. There are hundreds of thousands of clones in the sample; roughly an eighth occur only once, and more than 0.02% lies in the top ten. The specimen was naive CD4+ T cells from blood. These receptor sequences come from a woman in her 40s in good health.

V gene TRBV5-6 combines with J gene TRBJ2-3; possible D gene TRBD1, 6 bases. Germline V CDR1 and CDR2: SGHDT, YYEEEE. Trimming pared 4 bases from V and 6 bases from J, leaving 15 bases between. CDR3 size: 14 residues. Here the CDR3 reads CASSTSTGTDTQYF. The CDR3 nucleotides are TGTGCCAGCAGCACCTCAACAGGGACGGATACGCAGTATTTT.

The chain has TRBV18 and TRBJ2-1, with 7 positions matching TRBD1. The J segment lost 0 bases and the V segment lost 4 bases, leaving 3 bases of the junction unmatched. This CDR3 has 15 amino acids. Germline V gene lookup returns CDR1 KGHSH and CDR2 LQKENI. CDR3: CASSLQGSSYNEQFF. For the CDR3, the DNA is TGTGCCAGCTCACTACAGGGGAGCTCCTACAATGAGCAGTTCTTC.

The chain is built from TRBV7-2 and TRBJ2-5; 9 nucleotides align to TRBD1. Germline lookup yields CDR1 SGHTA and CDR2 FQGNSA. The CDR3 extends over 15 amino acids. V dropped 5 bases and J dropped 2; count of bases not matched to a gene: 6. CDR3 DNA sequence: TGTGCCAGCAGCCGCGGACAGGGGCAACAAGAGACCCAGTACTTC. This translates into CASSRGQGQQETQYF.

This clone came up a few times. The chain uses TRBV19 and TRBJ1-1; 8 bases line up with TRBD1. Germline V gene lookup returns CDR1 LNHDA and CDR2 SQIVND (reference sequence). CDR3 size: 16 residues. With V trimmed by 5 bases and J by 0 bases, 8 bases remained unmatched. CDR3 nucleotide sequence: TGTGCCAGTAGTCCCCGACAGGGGCTCATGAACACTGAAGCTTTCTTT. Translating it yields CASSPRQGLMNTEAFF.

The chain couples TRBV2 to TRBJ2-1, with TRBD2 matching over 11 bases. The CDR3 has 15 amino acids. V dropped 8 bases and J dropped 3; count of bases not matched to a gene: 6. CDR1 SNHLY and CDR2 FYNNEI come from the germline V gene. DNA of the CDR3: TGTGCCAGCCGAGGAGGACTAGCGGGCTACAATGAGCAGTTCTTC. Its translation: CASRGGLAGYNEQFF.

This clone was counted only a few times. The J gene is TRBJ2-7, the V gene TRBV6-5, with D possibly matching TRBD2 (6 bases). CDR3 length: 13 residues. CDR1 and CDR2 (germline): MNHEY, SVGAGI. V was pared by 1 base and J by 5 bases, with 9 bases between. The CDR3 sequence: CASSYYTGDEQYF. CDR3 nucleotides: TGTGCCAGCAGTTACTATACGGGGGACGAGCAGTACTTC.

This chain links TRBV6-5 with TRBJ2-3; 9 bases map to TRBD1. CDR3 length: 13 amino acids. From germline, CDR1 is MNHEY and CDR2 SVGAGI. The CDR3 spells CACRDRAGDTQYF. CDR3 nucleotides: TGTGCATGCCGGGACAGGGCCGGGGATACGCAGTATTTT.

The J gene is TRBJ2-2, the V gene TRBV4-1; 7 bases are shared with TRBD1. Germline V gene lookup returns CDR1 MGHRA and CDR2 YSYEKL. V trimming: 1 base; J trimming: 0 bases; junction bases outside the gene matches: 2. The CDR3 loop spans 16 amino acids. The CDR3 reads CASSQAQGANTGELFF. The CDR3 nucleotides are TGCGCCAGCAGCCAAGCCCAGGGGGCGAACACCGGGGAGCTGTTTTTT.

This clone was seen more than once but under ten times. The genes are TRBV25-1 and TRBJ1-2, with 7 bases fitting TRBD1. The CDR3 spans 14 residues. V trimming: 3 bases; J trimming: 3 bases; junction bases outside the gene matches: 4. The germline CDR1 and CDR2 sequences are MGHDK and SYGVNS. The CDR3 DNA follows: TGTGCCAGCAGTGAGACCGGGACAGACTATGGCTACACCTTC. Translating gives CASSETGTDYGYTF.

The V gene is TRBV5-6, the J gene TRBJ1-1; 8 nucleotides line up with TRBD1. Per the germline V gene, CDR1 is SGHDT and CDR2 is YYEEEE. V gave up 4 bases and J gave up 3 bases; unmatched junction bases: 2. This CDR3 is 13 amino acids long. The CDR3 DNA sequence: TGTGCCAGCAGCAAGGACAGGGACACTGAAGCTTTCTTT. This encodes CASSKDRDTEAFF.

The chain uses TRBV6-5 and TRBJ1-6, with TRBD1 matching 11 bases. Germline V lookup: CDR1 MNHEY, CDR2 SVGAGI. The CDR3 extends over 15 amino acids. Trimming cost V 5 bases and J 10 bases; bases outside gene matches: 7. This CDR3 is CASSTRTGGLSPLHF. In DNA, the CDR3 is TGTGCCAGCAGTACAAGGACAGGGGGCCTGTCACCCCTCCACTTT.

The chain joins TRBV7-9 to TRBJ2-7; D perhaps matches TRBD1 (6 bases). V dropped 4 bases and J dropped 3 bases, with 10 bases sitting between them. The CDR3 is 13 amino acids. Germline V gives CDR1 SEHNR, CDR2 FQNEAQ (reference sequence). The CDR3 region has the DNA TGTGCCAGCAGCTACGACAGGCACTACGAGCAGTACTTC. Amino acid sequence: CASSYDRHYEQYF. Full variable domain (missing parts from reference TRBV7-9 and TRBJ2-7): DTGVSQNPRHKITKRGQNVTFRCDPISEHNRLYWYRQTLGQGPEFLTYFQNEAQLEKSRLLSDRFSAERPKGSFSTLEIQRTEQGDSAMYLCASSYDRHYEQYFGPGTRLTVT.

In its sample, this clone was seen a few times. This chain links TRBV7-2 with TRBJ2-1; 8 bases align to TRBD2. V lost 3 bases to trimming and J lost 9 bases; unmatched junction nucleotides: 7. Germline V gene lookup returns CDR1 SGHTA and CDR2 FQGNSA. The CDR3 covers 14 residues. The CDR3 is CASSFLRGGVEQFF. CDR3 sequence (DNA): TGTGCCAGCAGCTTCCTTCGGGGGGGTGTTGAGCAGTTCTTC.

This clone was seen only a few times. The gene calls are TRBV19 and TRBJ1-2, with 7 bases matching TRBD1. The ends lost 5 bases at V and 6 bases at J; junction bases unmatched: 9. Germline CDR1 and CDR2: LNHDA and SQIVND (reference sequence). The CDR3 length is 14 residues. In DNA, the CDR3 is TGTGCCAGTAGTCCTCTTGGCAGGGGGAATGGCTACACCTTC. This encodes CASSPLGRGNGYTF.

This clone has more than one count but fewer than ten. The chain recombines TRBV12-5 with TRBJ2-1; TRBD1 matches 8 bases. V trimming: 6 bases; J trimming: 5 bases; junction bases outside the gene matches: 3. Germline CDR1 reads LGHNT; CDR2 reads FRNRAP. This CDR3 is 13 amino acids long. CDR3 sequence reads: CASGSTGDNEQFF. DNA of the CDR3: TGTGCTAGTGGCTCGACAGGGGACAATGAGCAGTTCTTC.

A few counts support this clone. The V call is TRBV5-1, the J call TRBJ1-5; perhaps TRBD1 as D (6 bases). This CDR3 region has 15 residues. Between the trimmed V and J ends, which lost 0 bases and 10 bases, there was a span of 17 bases. From germline, CDR1 is SGHRS and CDR2 YFSETQ. The CDR3 is CASSLDGDRPRPQHF. CDR3 nucleotide sequence: TGCGCCAGCAGCTTGGACGGTGACAGGCCACGACCCCAGCATTTT.